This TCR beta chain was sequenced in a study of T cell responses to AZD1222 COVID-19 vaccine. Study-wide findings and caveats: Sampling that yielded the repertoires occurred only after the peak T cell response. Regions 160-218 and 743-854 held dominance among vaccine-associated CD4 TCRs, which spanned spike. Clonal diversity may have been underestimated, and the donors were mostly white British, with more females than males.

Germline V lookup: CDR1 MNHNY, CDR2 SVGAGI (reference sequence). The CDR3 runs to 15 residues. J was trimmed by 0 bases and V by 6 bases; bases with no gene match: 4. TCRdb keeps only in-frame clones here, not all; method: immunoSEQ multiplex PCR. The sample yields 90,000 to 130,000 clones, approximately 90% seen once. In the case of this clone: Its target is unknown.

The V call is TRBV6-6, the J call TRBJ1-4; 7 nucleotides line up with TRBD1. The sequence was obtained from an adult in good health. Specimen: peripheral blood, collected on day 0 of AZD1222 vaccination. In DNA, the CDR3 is TGTGCCAGCAGAGCGGACAGGTCAACTAATGAAAAACTGTTTTTT. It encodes CASRADRSTNEKLFF.